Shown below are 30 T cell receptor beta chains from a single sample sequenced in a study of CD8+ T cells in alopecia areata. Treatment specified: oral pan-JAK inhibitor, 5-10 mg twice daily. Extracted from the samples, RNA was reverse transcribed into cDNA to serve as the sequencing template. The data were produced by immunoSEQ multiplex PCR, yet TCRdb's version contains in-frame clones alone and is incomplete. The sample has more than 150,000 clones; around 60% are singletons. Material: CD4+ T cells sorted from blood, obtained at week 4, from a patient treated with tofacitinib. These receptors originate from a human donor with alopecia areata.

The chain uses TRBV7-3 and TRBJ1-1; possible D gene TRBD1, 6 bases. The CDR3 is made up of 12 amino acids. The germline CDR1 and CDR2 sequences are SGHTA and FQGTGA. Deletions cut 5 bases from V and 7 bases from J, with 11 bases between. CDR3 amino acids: CASSPVGGEAFF. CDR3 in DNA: TGTGCCAGCAGCCCGGTAGGGGGTGAAGCTTTCTTT. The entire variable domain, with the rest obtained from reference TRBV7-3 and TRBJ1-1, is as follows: GAGVSQTPSNKVTEKGKYVELRCDPISGHTALYWYRQSLGQGPEFLIYFQGTGAADDSGLPNDRFFAVRPEGSVSTLKIQRTERGDSAVYLCASSPVGGEAFFGQGTRLTVV.

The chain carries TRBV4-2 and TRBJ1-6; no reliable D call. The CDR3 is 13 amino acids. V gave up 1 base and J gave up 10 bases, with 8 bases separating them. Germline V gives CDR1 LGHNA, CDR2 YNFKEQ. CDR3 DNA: TGTGCCAGCAGCCAAGGGGTGCGATCACCCCTCCACTTT. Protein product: CASSQGVRSPLHF.

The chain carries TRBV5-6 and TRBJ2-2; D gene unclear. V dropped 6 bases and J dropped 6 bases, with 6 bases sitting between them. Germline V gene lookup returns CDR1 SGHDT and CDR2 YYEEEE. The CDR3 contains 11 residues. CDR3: CASTRSGELFF. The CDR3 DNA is TGTGCCAGCACCCGGTCCGGGGAGCTGTTTTTT. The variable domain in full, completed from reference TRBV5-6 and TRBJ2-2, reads DAGVTQSPTHLIKTRGQQVTLRCSPKSGHDTVSWYQQALGQGPQFIFQYYEEEERQRGNFPDRFSGHQFPNYSSELNVNALLLGDSALYLCASTRSGELFFGEGSRLTVL.

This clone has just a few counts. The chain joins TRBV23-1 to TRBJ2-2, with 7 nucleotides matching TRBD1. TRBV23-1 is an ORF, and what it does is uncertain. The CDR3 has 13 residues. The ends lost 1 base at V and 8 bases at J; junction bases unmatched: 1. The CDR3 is CASSQLGQGELFF. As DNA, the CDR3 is TGCGCCAGCAGTCAATTGGGACAGGGGGAGCTGTTTTTT.

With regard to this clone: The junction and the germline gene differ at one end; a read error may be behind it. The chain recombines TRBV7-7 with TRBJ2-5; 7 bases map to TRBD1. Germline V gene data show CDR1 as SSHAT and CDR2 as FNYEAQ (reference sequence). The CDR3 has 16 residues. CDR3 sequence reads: CASSLGPRQGGETQYF. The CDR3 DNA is TGTGCTAGCAGCTTGGGACCCCGACAGGGCGGAGAGACCCAGTACTTC.

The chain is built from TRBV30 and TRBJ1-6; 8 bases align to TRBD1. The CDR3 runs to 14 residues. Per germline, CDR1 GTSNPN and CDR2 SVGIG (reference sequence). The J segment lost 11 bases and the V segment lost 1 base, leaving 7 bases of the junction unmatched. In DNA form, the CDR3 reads TGTGCCTGGAGTGCAGGACAGGGTACGCCACCCCTCCACTTT. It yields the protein CAWSAGQGTPPLHF.

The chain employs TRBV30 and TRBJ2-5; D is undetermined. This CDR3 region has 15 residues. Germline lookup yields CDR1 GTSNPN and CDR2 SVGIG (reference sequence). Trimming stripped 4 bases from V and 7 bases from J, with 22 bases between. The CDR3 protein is CAWNLGMTAVGTQYF. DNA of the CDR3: TGTGCCTGGAACCTAGGGATGACCGCGGTGGGGACCCAGTACTTC.

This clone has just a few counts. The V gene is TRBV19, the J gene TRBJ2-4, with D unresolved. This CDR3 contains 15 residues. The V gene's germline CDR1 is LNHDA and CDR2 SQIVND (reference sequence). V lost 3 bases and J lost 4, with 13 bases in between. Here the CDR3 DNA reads TGTGCCAGTAGTATGGAAGGGCCAACGAAAAACATTCAGTACTTC. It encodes CASSMEGPTKNIQYF. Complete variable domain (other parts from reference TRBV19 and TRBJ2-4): DGGITQSPKYLFRKEGQNVTLSCEQNLNHDAMYWYRQDPGQGLRLIYYSQIVNDFQKGDIAEGYSVSREKKESFPLTVTSAQKNPTAFYLCASSMEGPTKNIQYFGAGTRLSVL.

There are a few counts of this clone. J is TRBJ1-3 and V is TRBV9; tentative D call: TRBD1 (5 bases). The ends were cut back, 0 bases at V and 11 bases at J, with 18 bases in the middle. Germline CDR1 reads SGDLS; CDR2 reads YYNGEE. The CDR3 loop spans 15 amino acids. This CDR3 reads CASSVDGGKVPSIYF. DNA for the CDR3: TGTGCCAGCAGCGTAGATGGGGGAAAGGTCCCTTCCATATATTTT.

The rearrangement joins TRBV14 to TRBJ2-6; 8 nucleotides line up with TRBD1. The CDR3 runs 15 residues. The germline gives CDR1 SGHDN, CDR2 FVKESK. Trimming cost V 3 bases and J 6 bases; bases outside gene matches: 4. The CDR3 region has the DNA TGTGCCAGCAGCCAGTTGACAGGGGAGGCCAACGTCCTGACTTTC. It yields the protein CASSQLTGEANVLTF.

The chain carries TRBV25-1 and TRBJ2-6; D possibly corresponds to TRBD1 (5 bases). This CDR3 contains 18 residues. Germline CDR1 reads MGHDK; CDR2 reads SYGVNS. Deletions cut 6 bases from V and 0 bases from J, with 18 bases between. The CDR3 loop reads CASSARAGPASGANVLTF. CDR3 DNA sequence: TGTGCCAGCAGCGCCAGGGCAGGTCCCGCCTCTGGGGCCAACGTCCTGACTTTC.

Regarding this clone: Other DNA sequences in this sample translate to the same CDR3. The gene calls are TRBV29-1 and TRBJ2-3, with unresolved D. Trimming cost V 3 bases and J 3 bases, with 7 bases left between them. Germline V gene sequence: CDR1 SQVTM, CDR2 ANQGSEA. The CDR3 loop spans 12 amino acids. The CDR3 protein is CSVDGVTDTQYF. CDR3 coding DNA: TGCAGCGTTGATGGAGTGACAGATACGCAGTATTTT.

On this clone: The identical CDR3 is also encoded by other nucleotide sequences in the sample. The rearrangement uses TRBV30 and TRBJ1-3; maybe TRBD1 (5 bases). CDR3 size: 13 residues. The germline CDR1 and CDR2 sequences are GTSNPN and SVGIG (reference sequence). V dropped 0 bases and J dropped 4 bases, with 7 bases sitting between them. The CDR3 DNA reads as TGTGCCTGGAGTGTCGACAGAGGAAACACCATATATTTT. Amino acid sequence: CAWSVDRGNTIYF. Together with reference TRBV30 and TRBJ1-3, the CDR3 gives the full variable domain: SQTIHQWPATLVQPVGSPLSLECTVEGTSNPNLYWYRQAAGRGLQLLFYSVGIGQISSEVPQNLSASRPQDRQFILSSKKLLLSDSGFYLCAWSVDRGNTIYFGEGSWLTVV.

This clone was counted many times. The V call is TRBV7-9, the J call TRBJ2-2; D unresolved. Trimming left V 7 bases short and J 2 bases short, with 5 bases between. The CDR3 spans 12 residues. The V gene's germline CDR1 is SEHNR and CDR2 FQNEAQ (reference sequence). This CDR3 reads CASIPNTGELFF. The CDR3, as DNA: TGTGCCAGCATCCCCAACACCGGGGAGCTGTTTTTT.

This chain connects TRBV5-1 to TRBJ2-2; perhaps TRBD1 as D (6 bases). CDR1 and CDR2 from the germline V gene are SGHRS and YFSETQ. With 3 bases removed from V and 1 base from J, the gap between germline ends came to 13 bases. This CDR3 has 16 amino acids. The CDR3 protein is CASSSGTGLNTGELFF. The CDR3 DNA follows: TGCGCCAGCAGCTCGGGAACAGGGTTGAACACCGGGGAGCTGTTTTTT.

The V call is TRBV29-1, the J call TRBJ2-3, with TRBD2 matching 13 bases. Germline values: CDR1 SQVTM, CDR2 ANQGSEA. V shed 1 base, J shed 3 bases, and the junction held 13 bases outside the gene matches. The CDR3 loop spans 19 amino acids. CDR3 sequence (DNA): TGCAGCGTTGAAGGAGTCGGCACTAGCGGGGGGGCAGTTACAGATACGCAGTATTTT. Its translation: CSVEGVGTSGGAVTDTQYF.

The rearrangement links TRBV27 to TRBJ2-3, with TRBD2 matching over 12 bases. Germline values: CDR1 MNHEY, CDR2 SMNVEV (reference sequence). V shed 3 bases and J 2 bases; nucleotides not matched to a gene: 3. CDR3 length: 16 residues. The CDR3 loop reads CASSFTSGGLTDTQYF. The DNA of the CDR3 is TGTGCCAGCAGTTTCACTAGCGGGGGGCTCACAGATACGCAGTATTTT.

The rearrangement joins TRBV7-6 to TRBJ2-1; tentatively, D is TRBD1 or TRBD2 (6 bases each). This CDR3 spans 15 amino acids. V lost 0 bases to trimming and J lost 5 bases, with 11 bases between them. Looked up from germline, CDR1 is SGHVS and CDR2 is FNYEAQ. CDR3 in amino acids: CASSLARGPNNEQFF. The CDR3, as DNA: TGTGCCAGCAGCTTAGCCCGGGGGCCTAACAATGAGCAGTTCTTC.

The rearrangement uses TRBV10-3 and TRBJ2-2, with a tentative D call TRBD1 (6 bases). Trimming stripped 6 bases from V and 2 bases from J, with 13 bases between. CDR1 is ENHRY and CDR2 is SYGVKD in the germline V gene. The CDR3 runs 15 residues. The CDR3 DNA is TGTGCCATCAGCGGGCAGGGGCCCAACACCGGGGAGCTGTTTTTT. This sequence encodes CAISGQGPNTGELFF.

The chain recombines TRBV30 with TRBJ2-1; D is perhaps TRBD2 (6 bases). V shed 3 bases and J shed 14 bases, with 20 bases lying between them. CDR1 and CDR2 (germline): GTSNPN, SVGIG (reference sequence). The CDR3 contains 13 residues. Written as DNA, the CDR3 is TGTGCCTGGAGGGACTACCCGGGCCCGGGAGAGTTCTTC. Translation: CAWRDYPGPGEFF. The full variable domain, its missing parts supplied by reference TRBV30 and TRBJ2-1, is SQTIHQWPATLVQPVGSPLSLECTVEGTSNPNLYWYRQAAGRGLQLLFYSVGIGQISSEVPQNLSASRPQDRQFILSSKKLLLSDSGFYLCAWRDYPGPGEFFGPGTRLTVL.

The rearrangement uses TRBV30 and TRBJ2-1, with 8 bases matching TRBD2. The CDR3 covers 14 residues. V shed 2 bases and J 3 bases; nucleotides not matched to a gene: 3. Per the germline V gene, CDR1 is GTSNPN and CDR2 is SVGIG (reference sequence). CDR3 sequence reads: CAWSQRGGYNEQFF. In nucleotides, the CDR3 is TGTGCCTGGAGTCAACGGGGGGGCTACAATGAGCAGTTCTTC.

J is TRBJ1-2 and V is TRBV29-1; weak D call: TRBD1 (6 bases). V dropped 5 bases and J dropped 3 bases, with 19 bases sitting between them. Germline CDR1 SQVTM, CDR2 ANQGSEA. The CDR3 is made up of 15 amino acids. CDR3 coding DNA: TGCAGCGTTCAAATACCTTCGCAGGGGCACTATGGCTACACCTTC. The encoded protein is CSVQIPSQGHYGYTF.

CDR3 nucleotides: TGTGCCTGGAGTGACCTGCCGAACCCCGCGGTTCCCGGGGAGCTGTTTTTT. This sequence encodes CAWSDLPNPAVPGELFF. The rearrangement uses TRBV30 and TRBJ2-2; D call uncertain. CDR1 is GTSNPN and CDR2 is SVGIG in the germline V gene (reference sequence). This CDR3 comprises 17 residues. Between the trimmed V and J ends, which lost 1 base and 6 bases, there was a span of 21 bases.

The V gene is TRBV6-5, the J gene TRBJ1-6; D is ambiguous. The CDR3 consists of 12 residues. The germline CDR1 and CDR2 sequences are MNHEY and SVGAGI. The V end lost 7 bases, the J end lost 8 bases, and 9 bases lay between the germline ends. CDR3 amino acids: CASTSPHSPLHF. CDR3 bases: TGTGCCAGCACTAGTCCTCATTCACCCCTCCACTTT.

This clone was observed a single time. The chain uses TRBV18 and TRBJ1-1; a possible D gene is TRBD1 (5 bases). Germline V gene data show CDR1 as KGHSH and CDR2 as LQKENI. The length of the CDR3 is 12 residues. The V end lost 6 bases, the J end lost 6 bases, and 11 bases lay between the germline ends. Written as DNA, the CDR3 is TGTGCCAGCTCCCGGGACCGCCCTGAAGCTTTCTTT. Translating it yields CASSRDRPEAFF.

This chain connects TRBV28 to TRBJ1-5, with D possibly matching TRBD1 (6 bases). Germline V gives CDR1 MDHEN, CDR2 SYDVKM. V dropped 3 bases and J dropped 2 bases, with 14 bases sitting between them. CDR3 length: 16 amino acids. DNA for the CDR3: TGTGCCAGCAGTTTGGGTTACTACAGGGGCAATCAGCCCCAGCATTTT. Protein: CASSLGYYRGNQPQHF.

CDR3 sequence reads: CATSRQDRGQPQHF. CDR3 in DNA: TGTGCCACCAGCAGACAGGACAGGGGTCAGCCCCAGCATTTT. V gene TRBV15 combines with J gene TRBJ1-5; TRBD1 matches 9 bases. V lost 2 bases to trimming and J lost 6 bases; unmatched junction nucleotides: 2. Per the germline V gene, CDR1 is LNHNV and CDR2 is YYDKDF (reference sequence). The CDR3 runs to 14 residues.

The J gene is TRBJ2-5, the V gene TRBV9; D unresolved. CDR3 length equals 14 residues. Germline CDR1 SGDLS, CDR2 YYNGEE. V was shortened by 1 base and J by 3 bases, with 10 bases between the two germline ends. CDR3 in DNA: TGTGCCAGCAGCGTATTAGGCAGGAAAGAGACCCAGTACTTC. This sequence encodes CASSVLGRKETQYF.

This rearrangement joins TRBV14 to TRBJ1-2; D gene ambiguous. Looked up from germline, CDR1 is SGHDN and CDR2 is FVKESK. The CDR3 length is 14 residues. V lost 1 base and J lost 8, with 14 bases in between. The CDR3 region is CASSQGPANLGYTF. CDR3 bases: TGTGCCAGCAGCCAAGGTCCGGCCAATTTAGGCTACACCTTC.

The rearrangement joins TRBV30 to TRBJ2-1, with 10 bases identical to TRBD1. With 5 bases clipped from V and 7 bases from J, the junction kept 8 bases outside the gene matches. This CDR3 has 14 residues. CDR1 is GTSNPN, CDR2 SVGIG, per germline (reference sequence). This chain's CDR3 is CAWRRQGAVNEQFF. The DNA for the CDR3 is TGTGCCTGGCGGAGACAGGGGGCGGTTAATGAGCAGTTCTTC.